This passage covers 13 T cell receptor beta chains from one sample sequenced in a study of cytomegalovirus exposure and HLA in healthy donors. TCRdb's table, derived via immunoSEQ multiplex PCR, lists solely in-frame clones and lacks some. The repertoire holds about 240,000 clones, with approximately 87% as singletons. The sample was PBMCs. These receptors came from a man between 18 and 29 years old in good health and CMV-seronegative.

The chain has TRBV28 and TRBJ1-3; 8 nucleotides match TRBD1. Germline assignment: CDR1 MDHEN and CDR2 SYDVKM. V was clipped by 6 bases and J by 5 bases; unmatched bases: 9. This CDR3 region has 15 residues. Here the CDR3 reads CASSPLDRDRNTIYF. The CDR3, as DNA: TGTGCCAGCAGCCCGTTGGACAGGGACAGAAACACCATATATTTT.

This sequence joins TRBV2 and TRBJ1-5; 7 bases align to TRBD1. V shed 5 bases, J shed 6 bases, and the junction held 7 bases outside the gene matches. The CDR3 is 14 amino acids. Per the germline V gene, CDR1 is SNHLY and CDR2 is FYNNEI. CDR3 DNA: TGTGCCAGCAGTACCGACAGGGTGTTTCAGCCCCAGCATTTT. It yields the protein CASSTDRVFQPQHF. Supplemented by reference TRBV2 and TRBJ1-5, the full variable domain reads EPEVTQTPSHQVTQMGQEVILRCVPISNHLYFYWYRQILGQKVEFLVSFYNNEISEKSEIFDDQFSVERPDGSNFTLKIRSTKLEDSAMYFCASSTDRVFQPQHFGDGTRLSIL.

J is TRBJ2-2 and V is TRBV29-1; a possible D gene is TRBD1 (5 bases). The V end was cut by 6 bases, the J end by 6 bases, with 14 bases between. The CDR3 is made up of 13 amino acids. Germline V CDR1 and CDR2: SQVTM, ANQGSEA. CDR3 protein: CSVTRVMAGELFF. CDR3 in DNA: TGCAGCGTGACCAGGGTGATGGCCGGGGAGCTGTTTTTT.

The table lists this clone with a few counts. The chain has TRBV7-8 and TRBJ2-2; 12 bases fit TRBD2. CDR3 length: 17 amino acids. CDR1 and CDR2 (germline): SGHVS, FQNEAQ. V lost 5 bases to trimming and J lost 4 bases; unmatched junction nucleotides: 8. The CDR3 DNA is TGTGCCAGCAGCCGCAACCGACTAGCGGGGGCCACCGGGGAGCTGTTTTTT. It translates to CASSRNRLAGATGELFF.

The chain has TRBV5-1 and TRBJ1-1, with TRBD1 as a possible D gene (5 bases). Looked up from germline, CDR1 is SGHRS and CDR2 is YFSETQ. This CDR3 region has 16 residues. V dropped 0 bases and J dropped 0 bases, with 12 bases sitting between them. CDR3 residues: CASSLAVGHMNTEAFF. CDR3 bases: TGCGCCAGCAGCTTGGCGGTAGGACATATGAACACTGAAGCTTTCTTT. The variable domain in full, completed from reference TRBV5-1 and TRBJ1-1, reads KAGVTQTPRYLIKTRGQQVTLSCSPISGHRSVSWYQQTPGQGLQFLFEYFSETQRNKGNFPGRFSGRQFSNSRSEMNVSTLELGDSALYLCASSLAVGHMNTEAFFGQGTRLTVV.

This rearrangement joins TRBV28 to TRBJ2-7; D gene uncertain. Trimming cost V 9 bases and J 5 bases, with 8 bases left between them. The CDR3 loop spans 10 amino acids. Germline V gene sequence: CDR1 MDHEN, CDR2 SYDVKM. CDR3 loop: CASLGHEQYF. DNA of the CDR3: TGTGCCAGTCTTGGCCACGAGCAGTACTTC.

J is TRBJ2-7 and V is TRBV5-1; D possibly corresponds to TRBD2 (6 bases). V lost 0 bases and J 0 bases, leaving 7 bases between the germline ends. CDR1 is SGHRS, CDR2 YFSETQ, per germline. The CDR3 is made up of 14 amino acids. DNA for the CDR3: TGCGCCAGCAGCTTGGATAGCGGCTCCTACGAGCAGTACTTC. Translation: CASSLDSGSYEQYF.

This clone was found once. The chain is built from TRBV27 and TRBJ2-3, with D perhaps matching TRBD2 (6 bases). The V gene lost 5 bases and the J gene lost 6 bases, with 12 bases spanning the gap. Germline CDR1 is MNHEY and CDR2 is SMNVEV (reference sequence). There are 13 residues in the CDR3. This CDR3 reads CASSTSGVDTQYF. The DNA of the CDR3 is TGTGCCAGCAGTACCTCGGGGGTGGATACGCAGTATTTT.

The chain links TRBV15 to TRBJ2-3; D might be TRBD2 (6 bases). Germline CDR1 is LNHNV and CDR2 is YYDKDF (reference sequence). V lost 4 bases to trimming and J lost 7 bases, with 12 bases between them. The CDR3 runs to 13 residues. CDR3 nucleotides: TGTGCCACCAGCATGCGGGGAGCAAATACGCAGTATTTT. Residues: CATSMRGANTQYF.

The CDR3 nucleotides are TGTGCCAGCAGTTACGGACAGGGGTCTGCTCAGCCCCAGCATTTT. It is translated as CASSYGQGSAQPQHF. The J gene is TRBJ1-5, the V gene TRBV27; 9 bases line up with TRBD1. The germline V gene has CDR1 MNHEY and CDR2 SMNVEV (reference sequence). The ends lost 4 bases at V and 6 bases at J; junction bases unmatched: 7. This CDR3 region has 15 residues.

The chain has TRBV14 and TRBJ2-4; 9 positions match TRBD2. The CDR3 sequence is 19 residues long. Germline assignment: CDR1 SGHDN and CDR2 FVKESK. Trimming at V came to 3 bases and at J to 1 base, leaving 13 bases not matched to a gene. The CDR3 region has the DNA TGTGCCAGCAGCCACCTAGCGGGACGGACCTCGGGGGCCAAAAACATTCAGTACTTC. This gives the protein CASSHLAGRTSGAKNIQYF.

V and J are TRBV6-5 and TRBJ2-7, with 8 bases aligning to TRBD2. CDR3 length: 15 residues. The germline V gene encodes CDR1 MNHEY and CDR2 SVGAGI. The junction had 10 bases not matched to a gene; V was cut back by 6 bases and J by 3 bases. DNA for the CDR3: TGTGCCAGCAGCAAGCGGGGGAGATTGAACTACGAGCAGTACTTC. Protein product: CASSKRGRLNYEQYF.

The chain combines TRBV7-2 with TRBJ2-7; D perhaps matches TRBD2 (7 bases). Germline V gene lookup returns CDR1 SGHTA and CDR2 FQGNSA. V lost 3 bases and J 5 bases, leaving 11 bases between the germline ends. This CDR3 has 13 amino acids. CDR3 in amino acids: CASSLGGRNEQYF. The CDR3 region has the DNA TGTGCCAGCAGCTTGGGGGGGCGGAACGAGCAGTACTTC.